The source of this T cell receptor (beta chain) is a study of blood T cell repertoires in COVID-19. Study summary: COVID-19 samples from acute and convalescent phases originated in the United States, Italy and Spain.

Unmatched junction bases numbered 19, after V lost 1 base and J lost 5 bases. The CDR3 has 22 residues. Looked up from germline, CDR1 is SGHVS and CDR2 is FQNEAQ. TCRdb's table, derived via immunoSEQ multiplex PCR, lists solely in-frame clones and lacks some. Of 200,000 or so clones detected, about 91% appear once; the ten largest clones hold 2% to 2.5%. Individuals drawn from about 26 US areas were about 18 to 100 years old. Donors were grouped by their self-reported clinical history. V usage is TRBV7-8 and J usage is TRBJ2-1, with TRBD2 identical over 14 bases. Sequencing was carried out using PBMCs or T cells enriched from blood (not recorded which). The sequence was collected from a woman between 40 and 50 years old with acute COVID-19. DNA for the CDR3: TGTGCCAGCAGCTTAGTAGGTGCGGGACTAGCGGGAGAGGATTGGTGGGACAATGAGCAGTTCTTC. It codes for CASSLVGAGLAGEDWWDNEQFF.